This T cell receptor (beta chain) was retrieved from a study of CD8+ T cells in alopecia areata. Overall study: Patients in the treated group were given tofacitinib by mouth, 5 to 10 mg twice a day. Treated patients' severity was scored by percentage of affected scalp area.

Note on this clone: Its ends do not fully match the called genes, so a read error is possible.

Extracted RNA was reverse transcribed into cDNA, the sequencing template. Libraries were prepared by immunoSEQ multiplex PCR; TCRdb keeps only in-frame clonotypes and omits some of them. Of about 190,000 clones in the sample, 45% to 75% were seen once. The sample's treatment: oral pan-JAK inhibitor, 5-10 mg twice daily. Per the germline V gene, CDR1 is LGHNA and CDR2 is YNFKEQ. The CDR3 totals 16 residues. The receptor comes from a human donor with alopecia areata. The genes are TRBV4-2 and TRBJ2-5, with D perhaps TRBD2 (5 bases). Sequencing was performed on CD4+ T cells sorted from blood, taken at week 4, from a patient treated with tofacitinib. The CDR3 region is CASSQMGSVAQGTQYF. The DNA for the CDR3 is TGTGCCAGCAGCCAGATGGGTAGCGTGGCCCAAGGGACCCAGTACTTC.